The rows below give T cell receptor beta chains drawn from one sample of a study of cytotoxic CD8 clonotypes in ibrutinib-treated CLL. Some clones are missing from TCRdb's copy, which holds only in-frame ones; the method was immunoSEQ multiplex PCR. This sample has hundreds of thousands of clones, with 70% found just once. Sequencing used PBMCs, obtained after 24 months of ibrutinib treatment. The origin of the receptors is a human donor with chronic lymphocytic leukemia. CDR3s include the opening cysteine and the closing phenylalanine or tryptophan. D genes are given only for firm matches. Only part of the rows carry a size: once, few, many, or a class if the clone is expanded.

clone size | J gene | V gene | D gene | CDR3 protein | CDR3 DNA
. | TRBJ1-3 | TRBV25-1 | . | CASSPAGVNTIYF | TGTGCCAGCAGTCCTGCGGGGGTAAACACCATATATTTT
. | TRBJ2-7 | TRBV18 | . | CASSPTGYEQYF | TGTGCCAGCTCACCGACAGGCTACGAGCAGTACTTC
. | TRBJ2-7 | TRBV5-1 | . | CASRSDSYYEQYF | TGCGCCAGCAGATCCGACAGCTACTACGAGCAGTACTTC
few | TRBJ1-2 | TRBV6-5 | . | CASSYGQSSGYTF | TGTGCCAGCAGTTACGGACAGAGCTCTGGCTACACCTTC
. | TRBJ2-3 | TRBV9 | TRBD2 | CASSDLSGTSMSTDTQYF | TGTGCCAGCAGCGACCTATCCGGGACTAGCATGAGCACAGATACGCAGTATTTT
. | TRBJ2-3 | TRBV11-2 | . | CASSHLASGTLSTDTQYF | TGTGCCAGCAGCCATCTAGCTTCGGGGACCTTATCCACAGATACGCAGTATTTT
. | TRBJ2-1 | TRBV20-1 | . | CSAGLEIEQFF | TGCAGTGCTGGTCTGGAGATTGAGCAGTTCTTC
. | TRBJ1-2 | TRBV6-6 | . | CASSYSGERGYTF | TGTGCCAGCAGTTACTCCGGGGAAAGGGGCTACACCTTC
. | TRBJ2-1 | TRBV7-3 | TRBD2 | CASSLGRGRSSREQFF | TGTGCCAGCAGCTTAGGGCGCGGGAGGTCCTCTCGCGAGCAGTTCTTC
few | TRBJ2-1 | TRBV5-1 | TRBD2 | CASSLLAGGPGSYNEQFF | TGCGCCAGCAGCTTACTAGCGGGAGGGCCCGGGTCCTACAATGAGCAGTTCTTC
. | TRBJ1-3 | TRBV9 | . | CASSVGAATIGNTIYF | TGTGCCAGCAGCGTAGGGGCGGCGACTATAGGAAACACCATATATTTT
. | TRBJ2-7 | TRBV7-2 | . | CASSFSRISYEQYF | TGTGCCAGCAGCTTTTCGCGAATTTCCTACGAGCAGTACTTC
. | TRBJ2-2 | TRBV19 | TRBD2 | CASSIRLADTGELFF | TGTGCCAGTAGTATCAGACTAGCGGACACCGGGGAGCTGTTTTTT
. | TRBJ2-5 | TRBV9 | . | CASSVEDEETQYF | TGTGCCAGCAGCGTAGAGGATGAAGAGACCCAGTACTTC
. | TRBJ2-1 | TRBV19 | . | CASSTSMGQFF | TGTGCCAGTAGTACTTCGATGGGGCAGTTCTTC
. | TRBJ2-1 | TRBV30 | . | CACAQRTDNEQFF | TGTGCCTGCGCTCAGAGGACAGACAATGAGCAGTTCTTC
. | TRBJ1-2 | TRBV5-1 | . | CASSLDRDGYTF | TGCGCCAGCAGCTTGGACAGGGATGGCTACACCTTC
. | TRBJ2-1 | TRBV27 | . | CASSLRGVGPYNEQFF | TGTGCCAGCAGTTTGAGAGGGGTCGGACCGTACAATGAGCAGTTCTTC
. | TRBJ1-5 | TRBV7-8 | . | CASSYQGISSNQPQHF | TGTGCCAGCAGCTATCAGGGGATTTCTAGCAATCAGCCCCAGCATTTT
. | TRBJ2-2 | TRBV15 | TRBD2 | CATSSASGSSGGELFF | TGTGCCACCAGCAGTGCAAGCGGGAGTTCTGGCGGGGAGCTGTTTTTT
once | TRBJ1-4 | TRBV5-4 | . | CASSLEGGKLFF | TGTGCCAGCAGCTTGGAAGGGGGGAAACTGTTTTTT
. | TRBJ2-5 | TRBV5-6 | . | CARAWEWGRRIQETQYF | TGTGCCAGAGCTTGGGAGTGGGGCAGGAGGATCCAAGAGACCCAGTACTTC
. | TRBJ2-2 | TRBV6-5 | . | CASSSPLPTGELFF | TGTGCCAGCAGTTCCCCCCTTCCCACCGGGGAGCTGTTTTTT
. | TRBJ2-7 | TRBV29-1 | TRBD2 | CSAVAGGTYVQYF | TGCAGCGCCGTAGCGGGAGGGACGTACGTGCAGTACTTC
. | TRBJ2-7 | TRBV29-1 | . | CSVAGITRPPNEQYF | TGCAGCGTTGCTGGAATCACTAGACCTCCCAACGAGCAGTACTTC
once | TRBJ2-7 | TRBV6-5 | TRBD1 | CASSYSTGGYEQYF | TGTGCCAGCAGTTACTCGACAGGGGGGTACGAGCAGTACTTC
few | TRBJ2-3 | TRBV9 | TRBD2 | CASTPYSGSEDTQYF | TGTGCCAGCACCCCATATAGCGGGAGTGAGGATACGCAGTATTTT
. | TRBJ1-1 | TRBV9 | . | CASSHPTTEAFF | TGTGCCAGCAGCCACCCTACCACTGAAGCTTTCTTT
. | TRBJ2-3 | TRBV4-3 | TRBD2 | CASSQGLAGPMGTQYF | TGCGCCAGCAGCCAGGGACTAGCGGGGCCTATGGGTACGCAGTATTTT
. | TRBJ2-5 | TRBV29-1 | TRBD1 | CSFSGTGYQETQYF | TGCAGCTTCTCCGGGACAGGGTACCAAGAGACCCAGTACTTC
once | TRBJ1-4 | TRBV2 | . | CASSRNRDGNEKLFF | TGTGCCAGCTCCCGCAACCGGGACGGGAATGAAAAACTGTTTTTT
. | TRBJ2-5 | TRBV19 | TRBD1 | CASSVQGQETQYF | TGTGCCAGTAGTGTACAGGGGCAAGAGACCCAGTACTTC
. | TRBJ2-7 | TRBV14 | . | CASSQVRLTSLYF | TGTGCCAGCAGCCAAGTCAGGCTGACTTCTTTGTACTTC
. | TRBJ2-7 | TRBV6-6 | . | CASSYSSSYEQYF | TGTGCCAGCAGTTATTCTAGCTCCTACGAGCAGTACTTC
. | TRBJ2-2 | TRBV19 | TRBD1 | CASSWTGDTGELFF | TGTGCCAGTAGCTGGACAGGGGACACCGGGGAGCTGTTTTTT
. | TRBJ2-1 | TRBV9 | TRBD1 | CASSVAQGASNEQFF | TGTGCCAGCAGCGTAGCACAGGGGGCGAGCAATGAGCAGTTCTTC
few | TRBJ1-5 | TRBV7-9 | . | CASSLAAKGPQHF | TGTGCCAGCAGCTTGGCCGCGAAGGGGCCCCAGCATTTT
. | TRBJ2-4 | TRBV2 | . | CASMDLGARAKNIQYF | TGTGCCAGCATGGATCTGGGGGCGAGGGCCAAAAACATTCAGTACTTC
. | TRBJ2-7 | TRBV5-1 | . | CASSLVQGTEQYF | TGCGCCAGCAGCTTGGTCCAGGGAACCGAGCAGTACTTC
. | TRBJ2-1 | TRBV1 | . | CTSSQGTRELGNEQFF | TGCACCAGCAGCCAAGGGACCCGGGAGCTAGGGAATGAGCAGTTCTTC
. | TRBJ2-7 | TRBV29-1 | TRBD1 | CSVMSDRVIYEQYF | TGCAGCGTGATGTCGGACAGGGTGATCTACGAGCAGTACTTC
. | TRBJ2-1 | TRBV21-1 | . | CASSNENERGWGNEQFF | TGTGCCAGCAGCAACGAGAATGAGCGGGGATGGGGCAATGAGCAGTTCTTC
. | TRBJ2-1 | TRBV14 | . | CASSHGDSRYNEQFF | TGTGCCAGCAGCCATGGGGACTCGCGATACAATGAGCAGTTCTTC
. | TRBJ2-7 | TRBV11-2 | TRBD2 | CASSLDKMTSGSQYF | TGTGCCAGCAGCTTGGATAAAATGACTAGCGGGAGTCAGTACTTC
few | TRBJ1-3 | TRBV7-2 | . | CASSLVGGGSGNTIYF | TGTGCCAGCAGCTTAGTAGGAGGGGGCTCTGGAAACACCATATATTTT
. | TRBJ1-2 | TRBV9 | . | CASKATSRFGYTF | TGTGCCAGCAAGGCTACCTCACGGTTTGGCTACACCTTC
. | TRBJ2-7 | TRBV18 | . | CASSPQGNEQYF | TGTGCCAGCTCACCACAGGGTAACGAGCAGTACTTC
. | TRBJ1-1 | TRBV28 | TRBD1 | CASTTQGASAEAFF | TGTGCCAGCACTACTCAGGGGGCCTCCGCTGAAGCTTTCTTT
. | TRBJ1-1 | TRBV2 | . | CASSEEVMTTEAFF | TGTGCCAGCAGTGAAGAGGTAATGACCACTGAAGCTTTCTTT
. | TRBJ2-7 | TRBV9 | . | CASSVAGVAPTYEQYF | TGTGCCAGCAGCGTAGCTGGAGTAGCGCCCACCTACGAGCAGTACTTC
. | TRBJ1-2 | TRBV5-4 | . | CASSPDGDRGYTF | TGTGCCAGCAGCCCGGATGGGGATCGTGGCTACACCTTC
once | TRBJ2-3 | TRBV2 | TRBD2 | CASRKGTSGSFGTDTQYF | TGTGCCAGCAGGAAGGGGACTAGCGGGAGCTTTGGCACAGATACGCAGTATTTT
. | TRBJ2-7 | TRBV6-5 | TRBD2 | CASTQGGVGRREQYF | TGTGCCAGCACTCAGGGAGGGGTAGGCCGACGGGAGCAGTACTTC
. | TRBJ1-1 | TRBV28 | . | CASSLNGRDEAFF | TGTGCCAGCAGTTTGAATGGCAGAGATGAAGCTTTCTTT
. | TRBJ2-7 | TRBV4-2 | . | CASSQGDPGPPPAREQYF | TGTGCCAGCAGCCAAGGGGACCCGGGACCTCCTCCTGCACGCGAGCAGTACTTC
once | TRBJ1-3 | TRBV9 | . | CASSKVEGIGGNTIYF | TGTGCCAGCAGCAAAGTCGAGGGAATCGGTGGAAACACCATATATTTT
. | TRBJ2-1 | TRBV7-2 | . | CASSLGLDEQFF | TGTGCCAGCAGCTTAGGCTTGGATGAGCAGTTCTTC
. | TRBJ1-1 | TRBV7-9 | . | CASSLAGTLMAFF | TGTGCCAGCAGCTTAGCGGGGACTCTGATGGCTTTCTTT
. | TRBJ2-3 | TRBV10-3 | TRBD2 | CAITALAVTDTQYF | TGTGCCATCACGGCACTAGCGGTCACAGATACGCAGTATTTT
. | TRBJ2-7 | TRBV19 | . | CASSLWDGDYEQYF | TGTGCCAGTAGTTTGTGGGACGGAGACTACGAGCAGTACTTC